The 20 T cell receptor beta chains below all came from one sample that was sequenced in a study of Graves' ophthalmopathy and Graves' hyperthyroidism. RNA transcripts were the source from which TCR beta CDR3 regions were amplified. RT-PCR was first run with HTBI primers, then multiplex PCR in a second round. Via MiXCR, TCRdb re-called the multiplex PCR reads, giving one row per CDR3 protein. The sample lists 600,000 to 950,000 distinct CDR3 sequences, 40% seen once, with about 40% in the top ten. The sample taken for sequencing was peripheral blood. The receptors were gathered from an adult man with Graves' ophthalmopathy.

A word on this clonotype: Given a much more abundant clone one base away, this may be a read error. J is TRBJ2-7 and V is TRBV29-1; tentative D call: TRBD1 (5 bases). Germline V gives CDR1 SQVTM, CDR2 ANQGSEA. V was cut by 3 bases and J by 2 bases, with 17 bases left in between. The CDR3 totals 15 residues. CDR3 sequence reads: CSVEIRGLSPYEQYF. The CDR3, as DNA: TGCAGCGTTGAGATAAGGGGCCTGTCACCCTACGAGCAGTACTTC.

This clonotype was observed at least ten times. CDR3 region: CSVEASYEQYF. CDR3 DNA sequence: TGCAGCGTTGAAGCTTCCTACGAGCAGTACTTC. The rearrangement joins TRBV29-1 to TRBJ2-7; no definite D call. The V gene lost 1 base and the J gene lost 1 base, with 2 bases spanning the gap. CDR3 length: 11 amino acids. Germline values: CDR1 SQVTM, CDR2 ANQGSEA.

There are a few counts of this clonotype. The chain recombines TRBV14 with TRBJ2-2; D is possibly TRBD2 (6 bases). V dropped 0 bases and J dropped 10 bases, with 21 bases sitting between them. Germline V lookup: CDR1 SGHDN, CDR2 FVKESK. CDR3 size: 17 residues. This CDR3 is CASSQDLVAAGGEELFF. As DNA, the CDR3 is TGTGCCAGCAGCCAAGATCTGGTAGCGGCCGGGGGAGAGGAGCTGTTTTTT.

In regard to this clonotype: Likely a read error: the CDR3 ends without its conserved phenylalanine or tryptophan. This chain joins TRBV7-9 and TRBJ2-6; TRBD1 or TRBD2 may be the D gene (5 bases each). Deletions cut 4 bases from V and 1 base from J, with 5 bases between. Germline lookup yields CDR1 SEHNR and CDR2 FQNEAQ (reference sequence). The CDR3 is 14 amino acids. Here the CDR3 reads CASSWGSGANVLTS. CDR3 DNA sequence: TGTGCCAGCAGCTGGGGGTCTGGGGCCAACGTCCTGACTTCC.

The chain uses TRBV7-2 and TRBJ2-5; possibly TRBD1 for D (7 bases). Germline V CDR1 and CDR2: SGHTA, FQGNSA. The CDR3 is made up of 13 amino acids. V lost 2 bases and J lost 9, with 13 bases in between. DNA for the CDR3: TGTGCCAGCAGCTTAACGGCGGGACAGCCCCAGTACTTC. Amino acid sequence: CASSLTAGQPQYF.

With respect to this clonotype: Just one base apart from a much larger clone, this may be a read error. This CDR3 fails to terminate in the conserved phenylalanine or tryptophan, so it likely reflects a read error. The chain recombines TRBV12-3 or TRBV12-4 with TRBJ2-5; 9 bases fit TRBD1. This CDR3 is built from 14 residues. V lost 5 bases and J lost 3; bases outside the gene matches: 4. The CDR3 DNA follows: TGTGCCAGCAGTCCGTGGACAGGGGAAGAGACCCAGTACGTC. It encodes CASSPWTGEETQYV.

This clonotype was seen many times. The rearrangement uses TRBV2 and TRBJ1-3; no definite D call. CDR1 and CDR2 from the germline V gene are SNHLY and FYNNEI. The CDR3 has 12 residues. V shed 2 bases and J shed 6 bases, with 5 bases lying between them. CDR3 residues: CASSEMENTIYF. The CDR3 DNA sequence: TGTGCCAGCAGTGAAATGGAAAACACCATATATTTT. Full variable domain (missing parts from reference TRBV2 and TRBJ1-3): EPEVTQTPSHQVTQMGQEVILRCVPISNHLYFYWYRQILGQKVEFLVSFYNNEISEKSEIFDDQFSVERPDGSNFTLKIRSTKLEDSAMYFCASSEMENTIYFGEGSWLTVV.

The gene calls are TRBV29-1 and TRBJ1-1; D is possibly TRBD1 (6 bases). Trimming cost V 6 bases and J 4 bases, with 18 bases left between them. The V gene's germline CDR1 is SQVTM and CDR2 ANQGSEA. This CDR3 has 14 residues. The CDR3: CSVEDSNGGTEAFF. The CDR3 bases are TGCAGCGTCGAGGACAGTAATGGTGGCACTGAAGCTTTCTTT.

The table lists this clonotype with many counts. The genes are TRBV29-1 and TRBJ2-2; 7 bases are a match to TRBD1. The CDR3 extends over 12 amino acids. Unmatched junction bases numbered 4, after V lost 7 bases and J lost 5 bases. CDR1 is SQVTM, CDR2 ANQGSEA, per germline. CDR3 nucleotide sequence: TGCAGCGGCTACAGGGGAACCGGGGAGCTGTTTTTT. It codes for CSGYRGTGELFF.

The J gene is TRBJ2-7, the V gene TRBV6-2 or TRBV6-3; D perhaps matches TRBD2 (5 bases). CDR1 and CDR2 (germline): MNHEY, SVGEGT. CDR3 length: 14 residues. V lost 11 bases and J 8 bases, leaving 25 bases between the germline ends. Here the CDR3 reads CAWSVLGPNRKQYF. As DNA, the CDR3 is TGTGCCTGGAGTGTACTAGGACCGAACCGCAAGCAGTACTTC.

The J gene is TRBJ1-5, the V gene TRBV2; the D gene is possibly TRBD1 (6 bases). V was shortened by 1 base and J by 7 bases, with 8 bases between the two germline ends. This CDR3 is 13 amino acids long. The germline V gene has CDR1 SNHLY and CDR2 FYNNEI. The CDR3 DNA sequence: TGTGCCAGCAGTGAAGGGGGGGCGCAGCCCCAGCATTTT. Its translation is CASSEGGAQPQHF.

This clonotype came up a few times. The chain uses TRBV7-8 and TRBJ2-7; D perhaps matches TRBD2 (6 bases). Germline CDR1 and CDR2: SGHVS and FQNEAQ. CDR3 length equals 15 residues. Trimming pared 0 bases from V and 6 bases from J, leaving 15 bases between. The CDR3 sequence is CASSLAPVTGLEQYF. The CDR3 DNA follows: TGTGCCAGCAGCTTAGCACCAGTTACGGGACTCGAGCAGTACTTC.

This clonotype was detected only once. The chain is built from TRBV25-1 and TRBJ2-2; D remains ambiguous. CDR1 MGHDK and CDR2 SYGVNS come from the germline V gene. The CDR3 runs to 14 residues. V gave up 6 bases and J gave up 6 bases, with 14 bases separating them. The CDR3 here is CASRPAGRPGELFF. Written as DNA, the CDR3 is TGTGCCAGCAGACCTGCAGGTCGACCCGGGGAGCTGTTTTTT. Drawing the rest from reference TRBV25-1 and TRBJ2-2, the complete variable domain is EADIYQTPRYLVIGTGKKITLECSQTMGHDKMYWYQQDPGMELHLIHYSYGVNSTEKGDLSSESTVSRIRTEHFPLTLESARPSHTSQYLCASRPAGRPGELFFGEGSRLTVL.

This clonotype showed up many times. The chain has TRBV2 and TRBJ2-7, with 8 bases that match TRBD1. The CDR3 loop spans 14 amino acids. CDR1 is SNHLY, CDR2 FYNNEI, per germline. V was pared by 7 bases and J by 1 base, with 6 bases of the junction left unmatched. CDR3 sequence (DNA): TGTGCCAGCACTCCGGGACAGGAGTCCTACGAGCAGTACTTC. The encoded protein is CASTPGQESYEQYF.

The gene calls are TRBV25-1 and TRBJ2-2; TRBD2 matches at 10 bases. The CDR3 has 16 amino acids. Germline lookup yields CDR1 MGHDK and CDR2 SYGVNS. J was trimmed by 2 bases and V by 4 bases; bases with no gene match: 4. In DNA form, the CDR3 reads TGTGCCAGCAGTGCGTGGACTAGCGGCAACACCGGGGAGCTGTTTTTT. It encodes CASSAWTSGNTGELFF.

This clonotype was observed once. Germline is not matched at one junction end, which may reflect a read error. The chain combines TRBV12-3 or TRBV12-4 with TRBJ2-6, with D perhaps TRBD1 (6 bases). This CDR3 has 8 amino acids. Written as DNA, the CDR3 is TGTGCCAGCAACAGGGACGACTTT. This translates into CASNRDDF.

The J gene is TRBJ1-3, the V gene TRBV10-3; D gene unclear. Germline V gene sequence: CDR1 ENHRY, CDR2 SYGVKD. The ends were cut back, 6 bases at V and 2 bases at J, with 11 bases in the middle. This CDR3 comprises 14 residues. The CDR3 spells CAISKVGAGNTIYF. DNA of the CDR3: TGTGCCATCAGCAAGGTTGGGGCTGGAAACACCATATATTTT.

J is TRBJ1-1 and V is TRBV9; unclear D gene. Germline V gene data show CDR1 as SGDLS and CDR2 as YYNGEE. V was clipped by 4 bases and J by 12 bases, with 16 bases between them. The CDR3 runs 12 residues. The CDR3 bases are TGTGCCAGCAGCCACGGCGAGTCAGCAACTTTCTTT. The encoded protein is CASSHGESATFF.

The chain links TRBV6-6 to TRBJ2-5, with D maybe TRBD1 (5 bases). CDR3 length equals 15 residues. Germline V gene data show CDR1 as MNHNY and CDR2 as SVGAGI (reference sequence). V shed 0 bases and J shed 5 bases, with 13 bases lying between them. Here the CDR3 DNA reads TGTGCCAGCAGTTACTCGATGGCAGGGTTGGAGACCCAGTACTTC. Encoded protein: CASSYSMAGLETQYF.

This chain connects TRBV25-1 to TRBJ1-4, with 8 bases aligning to TRBD1. With 5 bases clipped from V and 7 bases from J, the junction kept 3 bases outside the gene matches. CDR3 size: 13 residues. Germline loops: CDR1 MGHDK, CDR2 SYGVNS. Here the CDR3 DNA reads TGTGCCAGCAGTACGGACAGGGTTGAAAAACTGTTTTTT. It specifies CASSTDRVEKLFF.